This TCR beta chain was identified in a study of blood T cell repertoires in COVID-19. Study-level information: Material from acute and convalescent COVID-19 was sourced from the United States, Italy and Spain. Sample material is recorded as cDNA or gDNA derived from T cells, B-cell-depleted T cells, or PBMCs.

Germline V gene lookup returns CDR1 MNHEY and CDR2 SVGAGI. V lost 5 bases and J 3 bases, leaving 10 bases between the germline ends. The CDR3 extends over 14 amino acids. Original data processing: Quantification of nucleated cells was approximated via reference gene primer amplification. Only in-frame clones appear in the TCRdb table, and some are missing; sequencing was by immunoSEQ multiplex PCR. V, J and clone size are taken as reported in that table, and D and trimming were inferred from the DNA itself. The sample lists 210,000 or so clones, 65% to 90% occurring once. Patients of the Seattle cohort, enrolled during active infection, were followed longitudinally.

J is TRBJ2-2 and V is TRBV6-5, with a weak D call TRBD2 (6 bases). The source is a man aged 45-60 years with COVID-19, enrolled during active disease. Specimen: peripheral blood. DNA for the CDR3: TGTGCCAGCAGTCAGGACTACTACACCGGGGAGCTGTTTTTT. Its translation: CASSQDYYTGELFF.